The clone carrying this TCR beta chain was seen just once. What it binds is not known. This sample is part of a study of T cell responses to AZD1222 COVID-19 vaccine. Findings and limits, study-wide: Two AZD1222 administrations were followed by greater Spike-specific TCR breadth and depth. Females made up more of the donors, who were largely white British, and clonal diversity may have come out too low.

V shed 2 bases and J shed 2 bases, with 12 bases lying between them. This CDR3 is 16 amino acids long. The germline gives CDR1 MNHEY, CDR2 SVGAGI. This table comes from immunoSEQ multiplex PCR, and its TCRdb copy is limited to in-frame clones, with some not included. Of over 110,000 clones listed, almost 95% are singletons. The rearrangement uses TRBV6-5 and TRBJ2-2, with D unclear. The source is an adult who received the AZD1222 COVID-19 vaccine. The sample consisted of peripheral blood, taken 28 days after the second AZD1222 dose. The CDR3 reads CASSYEVQDNTGELFF. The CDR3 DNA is TGTGCCAGCAGTTACGAGGTTCAGGACAACACCGGGGAGCTGTTTTTT.